The 25 T cell receptor beta chains below come from one sample, sequenced in a study of T cell responses to AZD1222 COVID-19 vaccine. Data came from immunoSEQ multiplex PCR; TCRdb stores just in-frame clones and leaves some out. The profile shows more than 100,000 clones, roughly nine tenths of them singletons. Here the sequenced sample was peripheral blood, taken on day 0 of AZD1222 vaccination. Every receptor here comes from an adult in good health.

The rearrangement uses TRBV7-2 and TRBJ2-5, with D perhaps TRBD2 (6 bases). CDR3 length: 14 amino acids. The V end lost 5 bases, the J end lost 2 bases, and 12 bases lay between the germline ends. The germline CDR1 and CDR2 sequences are SGHTA and FQGNSA. This CDR3 reads CASSPQRVQETQYF. CDR3 DNA: TGTGCCAGCAGCCCGCAGCGGGTGCAAGAGACCCAGTACTTC.

This chain joins TRBV7-9 and TRBJ1-6; D gene uncertain. The germline gives CDR1 SEHNR, CDR2 FQNEAQ (reference sequence). The CDR3 extends over 17 amino acids. Trimming took 0 bases from V and 0 from J, leaving 9 bases between them. The CDR3 bases are TGTGCCAGCAGCTTAGCGTCCGGAAGCTCCTATAATTCACCCCTCCACTTT. It specifies CASSLASGSSYNSPLHF.

The chain joins TRBV9 to TRBJ2-6; D is possibly TRBD1 (7 bases). The V gene's germline CDR1 is SGDLS and CDR2 YYNGEE. Trimming shortened V by 1 base and J by 0 bases, and 14 bases separated the two germline ends. The CDR3 has 18 residues. The CDR3: CASSVSQGGGSGANVLTF. The CDR3 DNA reads TGTGCCAGCAGCGTAAGCCAGGGGGGTGGCTCTGGGGCCAACGTCCTGACTTTC.

The chain couples TRBV10-3 to TRBJ1-6; D is unresolved. Trimming pared 4 bases from V and 10 bases from J, leaving 17 bases between. CDR3 length equals 15 residues. CDR1 is ENHRY, CDR2 SYGVKD, per germline. CDR3 residues: CAISGSDPTGSPLHF. Here the CDR3 DNA reads TGTGCCATCAGTGGTTCGGACCCTACGGGATCACCCCTCCACTTT.

The V call is TRBV7-9, the J call TRBJ2-2; possible D gene TRBD1, 6 bases. Trimming took 5 bases from V and 9 from J, leaving 10 bases between them. This CDR3 spans 12 amino acids. Germline CDR1 and CDR2: SEHNR and FQNEAQ (reference sequence). The CDR3 spells CASSPTGRELFF. As DNA, the CDR3 is TGTGCCAGCAGCCCAACAGGGAGGGAGCTGTTTTTT.

V gene TRBV4-1 combines with J gene TRBJ1-4; D unclear. Germline V gives CDR1 MGHRA, CDR2 YSYEKL. This CDR3 is built from 13 residues. V was clipped by 0 bases and J by 10 bases, with 9 bases between them. The CDR3 DNA follows: TGCGCCAGCAGCCAAGATCCAAGGCTAAAACTGTTTTTT. The encoded protein is CASSQDPRLKLFF.

The V call is TRBV5-4, the J call TRBJ2-7; TRBD1 agrees at 9 bases. With V trimmed by 4 bases and J by 6 bases, 2 bases remained unmatched. Germline V CDR1 and CDR2: SGHNT, YYREEE (reference sequence). The CDR3 consists of 12 residues. The CDR3 spells CASSQQGAEQYF. The CDR3 coding sequence is TGTGCCAGCAGCCAACAGGGGGCCGAGCAGTACTTC.

This sequence joins TRBV27 and TRBJ2-7; no clear D. Trimming shortened V by 5 bases and J by 3 bases, and 11 bases separated the two germline ends. The CDR3 totals 13 residues. CDR1 MNHEY and CDR2 SMNVEV come from the germline V gene (reference sequence). The CDR3 sequence is CASSPGYFYEQYF. DNA of the CDR3: TGTGCCAGCAGTCCCGGATATTTCTACGAGCAGTACTTC.

The V gene is TRBV12-3 or TRBV12-4, the J gene TRBJ2-6; no definite D call. The V gene lost 6 bases and the J gene lost 12 bases, with 9 bases spanning the gap. The CDR3 covers 11 residues. For the CDR3, the DNA is TGTGCCAGCAGCCCGGGCGCCGTCCTGACTTTC. Encoded protein: CASSPGAVLTF.

In its sample, this clone was seen a few times. The chain joins TRBV30 to TRBJ1-1, with TRBD1 matching over 10 bases. Germline V gene lookup returns CDR1 GTSNPN and CDR2 SVGIG (reference sequence). The CDR3 loop spans 12 amino acids. After removal of 4 bases from V and 6 bases from J, the junction contained 2 bases not matched to a gene. The chain's CDR3 is CAWIGQGAEAFF. DNA of the CDR3: TGTGCCTGGATTGGACAGGGGGCTGAAGCTTTCTTT.

The gene calls are TRBV7-3 and TRBJ2-3, with 7 bases that match TRBD2. Germline assignment: CDR1 SGHTA and CDR2 FQGTGA. V was clipped by 5 bases and J by 3 bases; unmatched bases: 11. This CDR3 comprises 16 residues. DNA for the CDR3: TGTGCCAGCAGCCTACTACCCGGGAGGACGACAGATACGCAGTATTTT. It is translated as CASSLLPGRTTDTQYF.

CDR3 protein: CSVEVQGLITEAFF. The DNA of the CDR3 is TGCAGCGTTGAAGTTCAGGGGCTCATCACTGAAGCTTTCTTT. V gene TRBV29-1 combines with J gene TRBJ1-1; a possible D gene is TRBD1 (6 bases). This CDR3 has 14 residues. The ends were cut back, 1 base at V and 4 bases at J, with 13 bases in the middle. The V gene's germline CDR1 is SQVTM and CDR2 ANQGSEA.

This chain connects TRBV7-9 to TRBJ2-3; 9 bases match TRBD1. The CDR3 contains 15 residues. CDR1 SEHNR and CDR2 FQNEAQ come from the germline V gene (reference sequence). V lost 6 bases, J lost 2 bases, and 6 bases stayed unmatched. The CDR3 DNA reads as TGTGCCAGCAGTCCCCGGGACAGGGCCACAGATACGCAGTATTTT. It yields the protein CASSPRDRATDTQYF.

The chain is built from TRBV19 and TRBJ1-2; D may be TRBD1 (6 bases). V lost 6 bases to trimming and J lost 4 bases, with 21 bases between them. CDR3 length equals 16 residues. The germline V gene encodes CDR1 LNHDA and CDR2 SQIVND (reference sequence). The CDR3 sequence is CASREVSTQGGYGYTF. Here the CDR3 DNA reads TGTGCCAGTAGAGAAGTTTCGACACAGGGTGGCTATGGCTACACCTTC.

This chain uses TRBV5-4 with TRBJ2-1; the match to TRBD2 covers 14 bases. The CDR3 contains 15 residues. With V trimmed by 0 bases and J by 7 bases, 0 bases remained unmatched. Germline values: CDR1 SGHNT, CDR2 YYREEE (reference sequence). The CDR3 nucleotides are TGTGCCAGCAGCTTGGGACTAGCGGGGGGGAATGAGCAGTTCTTC. It codes for CASSLGLAGGNEQFF. The full variable domain, completed using reference TRBV5-4 and TRBJ2-1, is ETGVTQSPTHLIKTRGQQVTLRCSSQSGHNTVSWYQQALGQGPQFIFQYYREEENGRGNFPPRFSGLQFPNYSSELNVNALELDDSALYLCASSLGLAGGNEQFFGPGTRLTVL.

V usage is TRBV7-9 and J usage is TRBJ2-7; D is uncertain. V was shortened by 5 bases and J by 9 bases, with 14 bases between the two germline ends. Germline V gives CDR1 SEHNR, CDR2 FQNEAQ (reference sequence). The CDR3 has 12 amino acids. The CDR3 sequence is CASSPVGSVQYF. Here the CDR3 DNA reads TGTGCCAGCAGCCCGGTTGGAAGTGTGCAGTACTTC.

CDR3 amino acids: CASSHSPSGTGVSYEQYF. In DNA, the CDR3 is TGCGCCAGCAGCCATTCCCCCTCCGGGACAGGGGTTTCCTACGAGCAGTACTTC. The chain joins TRBV4-1 to TRBJ2-7, with 10 bases identical to TRBD1. CDR1 is MGHRA and CDR2 is YSYEKL in the germline V gene. The CDR3 spans 18 residues. Trimming took 3 bases from V and 1 from J; bases not matched to a gene: 12.

This clone was counted a single time. The chain links TRBV28 to TRBJ1-5, with D possibly matching TRBD1 (6 bases). Per the germline V gene, CDR1 is MDHEN and CDR2 is SYDVKM. The CDR3 loop spans 19 amino acids. V gave up 2 bases and J gave up 4 bases, with 24 bases separating them. The CDR3, as DNA: TGTGCCAGCAGTTTACACCTTGGGGCGGCAGGGGCAGGTAATCAGCCCCAGCATTTT. Protein: CASSLHLGAAGAGNQPQHF.

This rearrangement joins TRBV25-1 to TRBJ2-5; D is unclear. V lost 3 bases, J lost 5 bases, and 10 bases lay in between. In germline, CDR1 is MGHDK, CDR2 SYGVNS. The CDR3 is made up of 13 amino acids. CDR3 sequence: CASSDSSWETQYF. The CDR3 DNA reads TGTGCCAGCAGTGACTCCTCGTGGGAGACCCAGTACTTC.

This clone is categorized as medium-sized. The chain has TRBV4-3 and TRBJ1-3; unclear D gene. V gave up 0 bases and J gave up 0 bases, with 15 bases separating them. This CDR3 is built from 18 residues. Germline-derived CDR1 and CDR2 are LGHNA and YSLEER. The CDR3 region is CASSQEGMVKSSGNTIYF. The CDR3, as DNA: TGCGCCAGCAGCCAAGAAGGAATGGTCAAAAGCTCTGGAAACACCATATATTTT.

This sequence joins TRBV28 and TRBJ1-5; D is unclear. V lost 6 bases and J 3 bases, leaving 9 bases between the germline ends. Germline values: CDR1 MDHEN, CDR2 SYDVKM. This CDR3 is 13 amino acids long. The CDR3 nucleotides read TGTGCCAGCAGCACTTTGAACAATCAGCCCCAGCATTTT. Protein sequence: CASSTLNNQPQHF.

The genes are TRBV5-6 and TRBJ1-2; D ambiguous. Trimming took off 2 bases at V and 0 bases at J, with 5 bases between the two ends. The CDR3 spans 13 residues. The germline CDR1 and CDR2 sequences are SGHDT and YYEEEE. The CDR3 sequence: CASSFLPNYGYTF. The DNA for the CDR3 is TGTGCCAGCAGCTTTTTACCTAACTATGGCTACACCTTC.

The rearrangement links TRBV30 to TRBJ1-5; D possibly corresponds to TRBD1 (5 bases). Germline loops: CDR1 GTSNPN, CDR2 SVGIG (reference sequence). This CDR3 comprises 13 residues. Trimming took off 2 bases at V and 4 bases at J, with 9 bases between the two ends. The CDR3 DNA sequence: TGTGCCTGGAGTATGGGGGGAAATCAGCCCCAGCATTTT. Translation gives CAWSMGGNQPQHF.

This clone appeared a single time. This rearrangement joins TRBV11-3 to TRBJ2-5, with 7 positions matching TRBD2. The CDR3 extends over 14 amino acids. The V and J ends lost 5 bases and 1 base, in that order; junction bases with no gene match: 4. Germline V gives CDR1 SGHNT, CDR2 YENEEA. The CDR3 protein is CASSRGGIQETQYF. In DNA, the CDR3 is TGTGCCAGCAGCCGCGGGGGAATCCAAGAGACCCAGTACTTC.

The chain carries TRBV24-1 and TRBJ1-5, with D uncertain. Per the germline V gene, CDR1 is KGHDR and CDR2 is SFDVKD. The CDR3 runs to 16 residues. The ends were cut back, 3 bases at V and 2 bases at J, with 13 bases in the middle. CDR3 region: CATSDKNPGGNQPQHF. The CDR3 DNA reads as TGTGCCACCAGTGATAAAAACCCCGGGGGCAATCAGCCCCAGCATTTT.